This entry describes one TCR beta chain. This clone appeared once. No cognate antigen has been identified for it. No base quality values were provided; no much bigger clone lies one nucleotide off. This sample was taken from a study of blood T cell repertoires in COVID-19 (dated by TCRdb to 2020 to 2022). Regarding the study in general: The collaborator samples originated in the United States, Italy and Spain and spanned the acute and convalescent phases of COVID-19. The material from the prospective study consisted of cDNA or gDNA derived from T cells, B-cell-depleted T cells, or PBMCs. Subjects who had been exposed to COVID-19, were actively infected with it, or had recovered from it provided the deeply sampled blood TCRbeta repertoires that made up the dataset. The repertoires were made available in a free public database intended to serve as a resource for research on the immune response to SARS-CoV-2. The samples were drawn from the first 160 participants of the ongoing ImmuneRACE study and from 1,254 subjects provided by 6 global collaborators. Sample metadata almost always included a de-identified subject ID, COVID-19 status, age in years and sex. Where available, HLA class I and class II types were taken from metadata supplied by the sample provider and were not determined by assay-based typing. Summary of the overall study and its limitations: Clinical and demographic metadata were provided uncurated, with the amount varying by source and participant.

At one collaborating source in Seattle, patients were enrolled during active infection and were followed longitudinally through the course of disease. Whole blood was collected in K2EDTA tubes by collaborating institutions according to the institutions' own protocols. For TCRbeta analysis, collaborators shipped samples as frozen whole blood, isolated PBMCs, or DNA extracted from either of those sample types. TCRbeta CDR3 regions were amplified from genomic DNA by means of the immunoSEQ Assay, a bias-controlled multiplex PCR. The original methods were these. The number of nucleated cells in each sample was estimated from the amplification of reference gene primers within the assay. Sequence reads were collapsed and filtered to measure the absolute abundance of every unique TCRbeta CDR3 rearrangement. For each sample, productive Simpson clonality was calculated by taking the square root of Simpson's diversity index across productive rearrangements. Not all clones reach the TCRdb copy of this immuneACCESS table, which keeps in-frame sequences only. Checked studies attribute under half of the gap to unresolved V genes and leave the rest unexplained. That table supplies the V and J calls and clone size; D and trimming were determined from the DNA. A total of some 140,000 clones appear in this sample, 70% to 80% of them only once. The top ten hold just under 5% of the sample.

Material: peripheral blood. The TCR was taken from a woman in her sixties or seventies with COVID-19, enrolled during active disease.

Here the CDR3 is given as CAWSVWGAEAFF. The DNA sequence is given as TGTGCCTGGAGTGTATGGGGAGCTGAAGCTTTCTTT. The sequence links TRBV30 to TRBJ1-1, with the D segment identity uncertain. V was cut back by 0 bases and J by 6 bases, leaving a gap of 8 bases between them. The CDR3 runs 12 amino acids, cysteine and phenylalanine included. Only the CDR3 DNA stays, 36 bases, in frame from base 1. CDR1 and CDR2 (GTSNPN, SVGIG) derive from the germline V gene (reference sequence).